The clone carrying this T cell receptor (beta chain) was observed a handful of times. The target antigen is unknown. TCRdb ran MiXCR on the reads and lists one entry per CDR3 protein. This sample has about 900,000 distinct CDR3 sequences, with less than 40% found just once. This entry comes from a study of T cell repertoires in cytomegalovirus infection. The V gene lost 0 bases and the J gene lost 5 bases, with 10 bases spanning the gap. The CDR3 is 14 amino acids. The germline CDR1 and CDR2 sequences are SEHNR and FQNEAQ (reference sequence). The material was cultured CD8+ T cells from PBMCs, obtained from culture after CMV antigen stimulation. This chain uses TRBV7-9 with TRBJ2-5; D uncertain. The source of this sequence is a human donor in good health (CMV status not recorded). Some clones in this sample may be carry-over from other donors' samples. The CDR3 sequence: CASSLAGRFETQYF. DNA for the CDR3: TGTGCCAGCAGCTTAGCCGGCAGGTTCGAGACCCAGTACTTC.